This T cell receptor (beta chain) was observed in a study of T cells in Graves' hyperthyroidism and ophthalmopathy. Overall study: At initial diagnosis, before any treatment had begun, peripheral blood was obtained.

Germline CDR1 reads SGHTA; CDR2 reads FQGNSA. The germline V and J ends were trimmed by 0 bases and 3 bases, with 7 bases remaining between them. The CDR3 is made up of 14 amino acids. Remarks on this clonotype: The antigen remains unidentified.

RNA transcripts served as the template for amplifying TCR beta CDR3 regions. The HTBI primer set was used in a first-round RT-PCR of the TCR CDR3. TCRdb re-called the multiplex PCR reads through MiXCR, storing one row per CDR3 protein. The table records around 690,000 distinct CDR3 sequences, roughly 17% of them present only once. Study-level results: Most thyroid clonotypes with frequency above 0.001 were detected in blood. In validation, the model predicted ophthalmopathy. These predictions came a median about 6.5 months before onset.

Sequenced sample: blood. This sequence joins TRBV7-2 and TRBJ2-3; D is unclear. The sequence was obtained from a man in his fifties or sixties with Graves' hyperthyroidism. CDR3 amino acids: CASSLARFTDTQYF. The CDR3 DNA is TGTGCCAGCAGCTTAGCGCGGTTTACAGATACGCAGTATTTT.